The rows below give T cell receptor beta chains drawn from one sample of a study of blood T cells in healthy people across ages. TCRdb reanalysed the 5' RACE reads using MiXCR and keeps one entry per CDR3 protein. In the table there are 1.5 million to 1.8 million distinct CDR3 sequences, 40% to 45% of which are singletons. Sequenced sample: blood. The receptors here all came from a woman aged 18-30 years in good health. Both conserved end residues are trimmed from each CDR3.

V gene	J gene	CDR3 protein
TRBV7-9	TRBJ1-6	ATSWDSYNSPLH
TRBV18	TRBJ2-2	ASSPTSGANTGELF
TRBV7-2	TRBJ1-2	ASSGRRAGYGYT
TRBV4-3	TRBJ1-4	ASSQEDRGYEKLF
TRBV5-1	TRBJ2-3	ASSPPAGGLTDTQY
TRBV29-1	TRBJ2-3	SVEVGTLANTRY
TRBV11-2	TRBJ1-2	ASSQDTNYGYT
TRBV20-1	TRBJ2-1	SAYDNEQF
TRBV29-1	TRBJ2-1	SARAGPNEQF
TRBV12-3/TRBV12-4	TRBJ2-2	ASSKKRGLNTGELF
TRBV6-2/TRBV6-3	TRBJ1-2	ASSLQAALGYGYT
TRBV30	TRBJ2-6	AWSVRAGANVLT
TRBV5-6	TRBJ1-1	ASSLVGRHEAF
TRBV12-3/TRBV12-4	TRBJ2-3	ASRGRTEGGDTQY
TRBV20-1	TRBJ1-5	SATQGGDQPQH
TRBV7-2	TRBJ2-6	ASSLGWSGANVLT
TRBV6-5	TRBJ2-7	ASRVRPGPVLYNEQY
TRBV5-4	TRBJ2-1	ASSLFTGEGEQF
TRBV20-1	TRBJ1-1	SARDSRRGINTEAF
TRBV4-1	TRBJ1-2	ASSQEGYGYT
TRBV5-1	TRBJ1-1	ASSFDNRVFGFGTEAF
TRBV2	TRBJ1-4	ASSRQGAWEKLF
TRBV28	TRBJ2-1	ASSHGGGGYNEQF
TRBV6-2/TRBV6-3	TRBJ2-1	ASSSLIASSYNEQF
TRBV5-1	TRBJ1-4	ASRRSLLEKLF
TRBV6-4	TRBJ2-1	ASSDSGGDNEQF
TRBV20-1	TRBJ1-5	SARRQGNQPQH
TRBV20-1	TRBJ2-1	SAGTGNMGEQF
TRBV7-9	TRBJ1-1	ASSAAALTEAF
TRBV29-1	TRBJ2-1	SVQFSSYNEQF
TRBV12-3/TRBV12-4	-	ASSLGHAGSYNEQY
TRBV7-3	TRBJ1-2	ASSLGVGRGYGYT
TRBV4-1	TRBJ1-5	ASSQWSNQPQH
TRBV7-9	TRBJ2-1	ASSLSPRLDNEQF
TRBV25-1	TRBJ2-1	ASSEAGGEQF
TRBV9	TRBJ1-2	ASSAGTGVTYT
TRBV5-1	TRBJ2-1	ASSLSGQGSYNEQF
TRBV2	TRBJ2-2	ASSEDDAGELF
TRBV10-2	TRBJ1-5	ASRMTGSDQPQH
TRBV9	TRBJ1-6	ASSPPGGWNSPLH
TRBV29-1	TRBJ2-7	SVLSETRRYEQY
TRBV28	TRBJ2-6	ATGGTGANVLT
TRBV7-9	TRBJ2-1	ASSSPGGGGLYEQF
TRBV12-3/TRBV12-4	TRBJ2-4	ASSFPPRVQKNIQY
TRBV20-1	TRBJ2-6	SASDQGSGANVLT
TRBV20-1	TRBJ1-3	SAISGGLNTIY
TRBV7-2	TRBJ1-5	ASSLEGQWNQPQH
TRBV4-1	TRBJ1-5	ASSQGPGQVDQPQH
TRBV29-1	TRBJ1-1	SVVTMNTEAF
TRBV10-3	TRBJ2-7	AISYAPGQGYEQY
TRBV11-1	TRBJ2-5	ASSFFQETQY
TRBV20-1	TRBJ2-3	SAPNGKKGTDTQY
TRBV4-1	TRBJ2-5	ATSQQGSETQY
TRBV29-1	TRBJ1-1	SVWWGPNTEAF
TRBV20-1	TRBJ2-7	SARDPPRPDEQY